These 30 T cell receptor beta chains were all obtained from the same sample, sequenced in a study of OX40 agonist ivuxolimab in advanced cancers. The method was the immunoSEQ multiplex PCR assay. Here the immuneACCESS table is served through TCRdb, limited to in-frame sequences with V and J called. Missing clones are a known gap in these copies; in checked studies unresolved V genes cover under half, and the rest lacks a known reason. For this sample there are tens of thousands of clones; 80% to 90% appear just once. The ten most abundant clones make up 2.5% to 3% of the sample. The material was CD4+ or CD8+ T cells sorted from blood, obtained in a trial of the OX40 agonist ivuxolimab. These receptor sequences come from an adult with an advanced solid tumor such as melanoma, head and neck, liver or kidney cancer.

The V and J genes are TRBV7-9 and TRBJ2-2; TRBD2 matches at 8 bases. Germline CDR1 reads SEHNR; CDR2 reads FQNEAQ (reference sequence). The V gene end was trimmed by 6 bases and the J gene end by 6 bases; junction bases not matched to a gene: 6. This CDR3 contains 14 residues. The CDR3 coding sequence is TGTGCCAGCAGACCTTCGGGGGGGCCCGGGGAGCTGTTTTTT. Residues: CASRPSGGPGELFF.

The V call is TRBV5-1, the J call TRBJ2-7, with 13 positions matching TRBD2. Germline CDR1 is SGHRS and CDR2 is YFSETQ. V lost 4 bases to trimming and J lost 5 bases; unmatched junction nucleotides: 3. The CDR3 spans 14 residues. CDR3 amino acids: CASSTGLAGDEQYF. In nucleotides, the CDR3 is TGCGCCAGCAGCACAGGACTAGCGGGAGACGAGCAGTACTTC. Based on the CDR3 plus reference TRBV5-1 and TRBJ2-7, the full variable domain is KAGVTQTPRYLIKTRGQQVTLSCSPISGHRSVSWYQQTPGQGLQFLFEYFSETQRNKGNFPGRFSGRQFSNSRSEMNVSTLELGDSALYLCASSTGLAGDEQYFGPGTRLTVT.

The chain employs TRBV5-6 and TRBJ2-5, with D tentatively TRBD1 or TRBD2 (6 bases each). Trimming left V 1 base short and J 5 bases short, with 15 bases between. Germline values: CDR1 SGHDT, CDR2 YYEEEE. The CDR3 is made up of 15 amino acids. In nucleotides, the CDR3 is TGTGCCAGCAGCTTGTCCGGGGGCACCGGGGAGACCCAGTACTTC. Translating it yields CASSLSGGTGETQYF.

This chain links TRBV2 with TRBJ2-1, with D tentatively TRBD1 or TRBD2 (5 bases each). The CDR3 spans 12 residues. Looked up from germline, CDR1 is SNHLY and CDR2 is FYNNEI. The V gene lost 6 bases and the J gene lost 8 bases, with 11 bases spanning the gap. CDR3 protein: CASRGTSHEQFF. The DNA of the CDR3 is TGTGCCAGCAGGGGGACCTCTCATGAGCAGTTCTTC.

The genes are TRBV30 and TRBJ2-7, with 13 bases aligning to TRBD2. The V segment lost 5 bases and the J segment 11 bases; nucleotides outside the gene matches: 9. Germline loops: CDR1 GTSNPN, CDR2 SVGIG (reference sequence). The CDR3 sequence is 13 residues long. This CDR3 is CAWSGLAGTLEYF. Here the CDR3 DNA reads TGTGCCTGGTCGGGACTAGCGGGAACGCTGGAGTACTTC.

The chain recombines TRBV5-4 with TRBJ1-4; possibly TRBD1 for D (5 bases). CDR1 SGHNT and CDR2 YYREEE come from the germline V gene (reference sequence). The CDR3 covers 15 residues. Trimming removed 4 bases at V and 3 bases at J, with 13 bases between. In nucleotides, the CDR3 is TGTGCCAGCAGCCGCCTGGGGGGGGCTAATGAAAAACTGTTTTTT. Protein product: CASSRLGGANEKLFF.

V gene TRBV28 combines with J gene TRBJ1-2, with D perhaps matching TRBD1 (6 bases). Trimming shortened V by 5 bases and J by 4 bases, and 11 bases separated the two germline ends. Germline V gene sequence: CDR1 MDHEN, CDR2 SYDVKM. The CDR3 loop spans 13 amino acids. CDR3: CASSPPGAYGYTF. CDR3 DNA sequence: TGTGCCAGCAGTCCTCCAGGGGCCTATGGCTACACCTTC.

The V and J genes are TRBV18 and TRBJ2-3; unclear D gene. V gave up 0 bases and J gave up 4 bases, with 8 bases separating them. Germline CDR1 KGHSH, CDR2 LQKENI. The CDR3 contains 14 residues. CDR3 sequence (DNA): TGTGCCAGCTCACCACCGTCGATTTCAGATACGCAGTATTTT. This sequence encodes CASSPPSISDTQYF.

The genes are TRBV7-9 and TRBJ2-1, with D unclear. Germline CDR1 SEHNR, CDR2 FQNEAQ (reference sequence). Between the trimmed V and J ends, which lost 5 bases and 6 bases, there was a span of 8 bases. The CDR3 sequence is 12 residues long. Written as DNA, the CDR3 is TGTGCCAGCAGCCCGACCTCCAATGAGCAGTTCTTC. This translates into CASSPTSNEQFF.

The V and J genes are TRBV2 and TRBJ2-7, with D possibly TRBD2 on 6 matching bases. Trimming pared 2 bases from V and 2 bases from J, leaving 19 bases between. The CDR3 is 17 residues long. Germline assignment: CDR1 SNHLY and CDR2 FYNNEI. CDR3 bases: TGTGCCAGCAGTGAACGGGGAACGGGACTCTATGCCTACGAGCAGTACTTC. Its translation is CASSERGTGLYAYEQYF.

This clone was picked up a small number of times. The rearrangement joins TRBV6-1 to TRBJ1-1; TRBD1 matches 7 bases. This CDR3 has 14 residues. Germline V gene lookup returns CDR1 MNHNS and CDR2 SASEGT. V was pared by 6 bases and J by 5 bases, with 9 bases of the junction left unmatched. CDR3 in DNA: TGTGCCAGCAGAAACCAGGGGGAAGGTACTGAAGCTTTCTTT. Its translation is CASRNQGEGTEAFF.

In this sample, this clone turned up once. The chain couples TRBV18 to TRBJ1-1; D may be TRBD1 (6 bases). In germline, CDR1 is KGHSH, CDR2 LQKENI. The CDR3 spans 17 residues. With 3 bases removed from V and 1 base from J, the gap between germline ends came to 18 bases. The CDR3 DNA reads TGTGCCAGCTCACCGATTAAGGGGGGGCAGGGGAACACTGAAGCTTTCTTT. Translation gives CASSPIKGGQGNTEAFF.

The chain couples TRBV7-2 to TRBJ1-5, with D perhaps TRBD1 (5 bases). The CDR3 is 15 amino acids. V was trimmed by 1 base and J by 9 bases, leaving 16 bases between them. CDR1 is SGHTA and CDR2 is FQGNSA in the germline V gene. The CDR3 reads CASSLELGRSAPQHF. CDR3 coding DNA: TGTGCCAGCAGCTTAGAATTGGGGCGTAGTGCGCCCCAGCATTTT.

The chain joins TRBV7-8 to TRBJ1-2; no clear D. The CDR3 length is 14 residues. From germline, CDR1 is SGHVS and CDR2 FQNEAQ. Trimming pared 1 base from V and 0 bases from J, leaving 6 bases between. CDR3 coding DNA: TGTGCCAGCAGCTTAGGGTCTCCTAACTATGGCTACACCTTC. This encodes CASSLGSPNYGYTF.

This sequence joins TRBV9 and TRBJ2-5; a weak D match, TRBD1 (8 bases). Germline CDR1 and CDR2: SGDLS and YYNGEE. With 2 bases removed from V and 5 bases from J, the gap between germline ends came to 19 bases. This CDR3 has 16 amino acids. The CDR3 coding sequence is TGTGCCAGCAGCGTTCCAAAAACAGGGGGAGGGGAGACCCAGTACTTC. Amino acid sequence: CASSVPKTGGGETQYF.

The chain recombines TRBV7-6 with TRBJ2-5; 7 positions agree with TRBD2. With V trimmed by 5 bases and J by 1 base, 10 bases remained unmatched. Germline CDR1 SGHVS, CDR2 FNYEAQ. The CDR3 consists of 16 residues. CDR3 nucleotide sequence: TGTGCCAGCAGCCCCCCGGGCGGGAGAGGCCAAGAGACCCAGTACTTC. It yields the protein CASSPPGGRGQETQYF.

This clone has a single count. This chain connects TRBV11-2 to TRBJ2-3; 8 positions match TRBD1. Per germline, CDR1 SGHAT and CDR2 FQNNGV. This CDR3 region has 15 residues. J lost 1 base, V lost 1 base, and 1 base had no gene match. CDR3 nucleotide sequence: TGTGCCAGCAGCTTAGCGACAGGGGGCACAGATACGCAGTATTTT. It is translated as CASSLATGGTDTQYF.

The chain uses TRBV5-1 and TRBJ2-2, with no clear D. Germline loops: CDR1 SGHRS, CDR2 YFSETQ. Trimming took off 4 bases at V and 2 bases at J, with 12 bases between the two ends. The CDR3 sequence is 15 residues long. Here the CDR3 DNA reads TGCGCCAGCAGCCTGGACGAAAAAAACACCGGGGAGCTGTTTTTT. Its translation is CASSLDEKNTGELFF. The full variable domain, in which reference TRBV5-1 and TRBJ2-2 provide the parts outside the CDR3, is KAGVTQTPRYLIKTRGQQVTLSCSPISGHRSVSWYQQTPGQGLQFLFEYFSETQRNKGNFPGRFSGRQFSNSRSEMNVSTLELGDSALYLCASSLDEKNTGELFFGEGSRLTVL.

The chain joins TRBV19 to TRBJ1-2; 9 positions agree with TRBD1. Trimming removed 5 bases from V and 4 bases from J; junction bases left unmatched: 5. The germline CDR1 and CDR2 sequences are LNHDA and SQIVND (reference sequence). The CDR3 runs to 14 residues. This CDR3 is CASSGGQGFYGYTF. The CDR3 DNA follows: TGTGCCAGTAGTGGGGGACAGGGTTTCTATGGCTACACCTTC.

This clone is a singleton in its sample. The genes are TRBV9 and TRBJ2-2, with D perhaps TRBD2 (6 bases). The CDR3 spans 16 residues. CDR1 and CDR2 (germline): SGDLS, YYNGEE. Deletions cut 3 bases from V and 0 bases from J, with 12 bases between. DNA of the CDR3: TGTGCCAGCAGCGCTACCGGGACTGCGAACACCGGGGAGCTGTTTTTT. This translates into CASSATGTANTGELFF.

The CDR3 sequence: CASSLTSVFSGELFF. The CDR3, as DNA: TGTGCCAGCAGCTTGACTAGCGTTTTTTCCGGGGAGCTGTTTTTT. The V gene is TRBV7-2, the J gene TRBJ2-2; TRBD2 matches at 8 bases. V lost 3 bases to trimming and J lost 6 bases; unmatched junction nucleotides: 6. Germline loops: CDR1 SGHTA, CDR2 FQGNSA. This CDR3 is 15 amino acids long.

V usage is TRBV5-6 and J usage is TRBJ1-6; perhaps TRBD1 as D (5 bases). The CDR3 spans 14 residues. V was clipped by 4 bases and J by 8 bases, with 13 bases between them. In germline, CDR1 is SGHDT, CDR2 YYEEEE. The CDR3 spells CASSPQGVDSPLHF. The CDR3 DNA sequence: TGTGCCAGCAGCCCGCAGGGAGTTGATTCACCCCTCCACTTT. Filled out from reference TRBV5-6 and TRBJ1-6, the complete variable domain reads DAGVTQSPTHLIKTRGQQVTLRCSPKSGHDTVSWYQQALGQGPQFIFQYYEEEERQRGNFPDRFSGHQFPNYSSELNVNALLLGDSALYLCASSPQGVDSPLHFGNGTRLTVT.

The chain recombines TRBV27 with TRBJ2-7, with TRBD1 matching over 7 bases. The CDR3 consists of 15 residues. Germline-derived CDR1 and CDR2 are MNHEY and SMNVEV (reference sequence). Trimming removed 5 bases from V and 0 bases from J; junction bases left unmatched: 7. CDR3 residues: CASSGVGDSSYEQYF. CDR3 bases: TGTGCCAGCAGTGGGGTGGGGGACAGCTCCTACGAGCAGTACTTC.

The chain joins TRBV11-3 to TRBJ2-3, with TRBD2 identical over 7 bases. V was clipped by 0 bases and J by 4 bases; unmatched bases: 10. Germline CDR1 reads SGHNT; CDR2 reads YENEEA. The CDR3 is made up of 17 amino acids. The CDR3 DNA reads TGTGCCAGCAGCTTAGATGGTCCGGGAGGCCCGGCAGATACGCAGTATTTT. Translated: CASSLDGPGGPADTQYF.

The V and J genes are TRBV30 and TRBJ1-2; tentative D call: TRBD1 (5 bases). Germline V CDR1 and CDR2: GTSNPN, SVGIG (reference sequence). V was shortened by 2 bases and J by 8 bases, with 21 bases between the two germline ends. CDR3 size: 15 residues. In nucleotides, the CDR3 is TGTGCCTGGAGTACCGAAACCGGCAGGGAGATAGGCTACACCTTC. It codes for CAWSTETGREIGYTF.

The rearrangement joins TRBV6-5 to TRBJ2-1, with a tentative D call TRBD2 (6 bases). The CDR3 covers 15 residues. With 0 bases removed from V and 4 bases from J, the gap between germline ends came to 10 bases. Germline V CDR1 and CDR2: MNHEY, SVGAGI. DNA of the CDR3: TGTGCCAGCAGTTACTCCCCGGGGACTTACAATGAGCAGTTCTTC. This sequence encodes CASSYSPGTYNEQFF.

This clone was counted only a few times. The chain joins TRBV6-5 to TRBJ1-1, with a tentative D call TRBD1 (6 bases). The V end lost 1 base, the J end lost 1 base, and 7 bases lay between the germline ends. The CDR3 is made up of 14 amino acids. Germline CDR1 is MNHEY and CDR2 is SVGAGI. The CDR3 nucleotides read TGTGCCAGCAGTTACTTACAGGGGAACACTGAAGCTTTCTTT. This translates into CASSYLQGNTEAFF.

The V gene is TRBV6-4, the J gene TRBJ2-2, with D possibly matching TRBD2 (6 bases). The germline V and J ends were trimmed by 6 bases and 1 base, with 15 bases remaining between them. CDR3 length: 16 residues. The germline V gene has CDR1 MRHNA and CDR2 SNTAGT. CDR3 sequence: CASSQMGGLNTGELFF. In DNA, the CDR3 is TGTGCCAGCAGCCAAATGGGGGGTTTGAACACCGGGGAGCTGTTTTTT.

The chain employs TRBV18 and TRBJ1-1; D perhaps matches TRBD1 (6 bases). Germline V gene sequence: CDR1 KGHSH, CDR2 LQKENI. The CDR3 length is 14 residues. V gave up 8 bases and J gave up 4 bases, with 17 bases separating them. Here the CDR3 reads CASLGGPGVTEAFF. The CDR3 region has the DNA TGTGCCAGCCTGGGGGGGCCCGGGGTCACTGAAGCTTTCTTT. Supplemented by reference TRBV18 and TRBJ1-1, the full variable domain reads NAGVMQNPRHLVRRRGQEARLRCSPMKGHSHVYWYRQLPEEGLKFMVYLQKENIIDESGMPKERFSAEFPKEGPSILRIQQVVRGDSAAYFCASLGGPGVTEAFFGQGTRLTVV.

The DNA of the CDR3 is TGTGCCAGCTCACCACCGATGGACAGGGGTGAAAAACTGTTTTTT. This codes for CASSPPMDRGEKLFF. The chain has TRBV18 and TRBJ1-4; 9 bases match TRBD1. The germline gives CDR1 KGHSH, CDR2 LQKENI. This CDR3 has 15 residues. The trim removed 0 bases at V and 7 bases at J, leaving 3 bases unmatched.